The entry that follows covers one T cell receptor beta chain sequence. The sample belongs to a study of T cell responses to AZD1222 COVID-19 vaccine. The V gene's germline CDR1 is MGHRA and CDR2 YSYEKL. There are 15 residues in the CDR3. After removal of 1 base from V and 4 bases from J, the junction contained 2 bases not matched to a gene. Repertoires were generated with immunoSEQ multiplex PCR, while TCRdb's copy carries only in-frame clones and drops some. The sample gives approximately 140,000 clones, roughly 90% of which show up once; over 2.5% is in the top ten. This receptor was taken from an adult in good health. The source material was peripheral blood, sampled on day 0 of AZD1222 vaccination. The chain is built from TRBV4-1 and TRBJ2-1, with TRBD2 matching 9 bases. The CDR3 coding sequence is TGCGCCAGCAGCCAAGCTAGCGGGGTATACAATGAGCAGTTCTTC. It codes for CASSQASGVYNEQFF.